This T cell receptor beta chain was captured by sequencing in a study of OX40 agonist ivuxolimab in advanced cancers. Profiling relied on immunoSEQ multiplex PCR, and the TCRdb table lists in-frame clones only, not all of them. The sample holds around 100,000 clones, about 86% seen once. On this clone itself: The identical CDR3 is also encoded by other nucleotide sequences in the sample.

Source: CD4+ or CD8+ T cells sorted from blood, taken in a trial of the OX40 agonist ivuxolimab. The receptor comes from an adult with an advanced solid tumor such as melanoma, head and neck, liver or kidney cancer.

The CDR3 region has the DNA TGTGCCAGCAGCTCTGGGGTAGGGGGAAGGGGTGGCTACACCTTC. It yields the protein CASSSGVGGRGGYTF. The chain joins TRBV7-2 to TRBJ1-2; possible D gene TRBD1, 6 bases. The length of the CDR3 is 15 residues. V gave up 4 bases and J gave up 7 bases, with 19 bases separating them. Germline values: CDR1 SGHTA, CDR2 FQGNSA. The whole variable domain, filled in from reference TRBV7-2 and TRBJ1-2, reads GAGVSQSPSNKVTEKGKDVELRCDPISGHTALYWYRQSLGQGLEFLIYFQGNSAPDKSGLPSDRFSAERTGGSVSTLTIQRTQQEDSAVYLCASSSGVGGRGGYTFGSGTRLTVV.